This TCR beta chain originates from a study of T-cell reconstitution after alpha-beta-depleted transplantation in children. Unique molecular identifiers were incorporated into the prepared TCRbeta library. In TCRdb, the PCR reads were re-called with MiXCR into one record per CDR3 protein. The profile shows hundreds of thousands of distinct CDR3 sequences, roughly 13% of them singletons. In the case of this clonotype: Its antigen remains unknown.

Points from the study as a whole: The main origin of T-cell counts and diversity one year after transplant was newly produced T cells. It was surviving recipient T cells and thymic progenitors that gave some patients high TCRbeta diversity at day 60.

The CDR3 contains 13 residues. V was clipped by 2 bases and J by 1 base, with 5 bases between them. The germline gives CDR1 SEHNR, CDR2 FQNEAQ (reference sequence). This receptor was taken from a male patient younger than 18 who had a stem cell transplant for acute myeloid leukemia, so the T cells may come from the graft donor. The chain is built from TRBV7-9 and TRBJ2-5; D is uncertain. The sample consisted of PBMCs, mostly from graft donor cells, taken 360 days after TCRalphabeta/CD19-depleted stem cell transplant. The CDR3 sequence is CASSLQSQETQYF. DNA for the CDR3: TGTGCCAGCAGCTTACAGTCCCAAGAGACCCAGTACTTC.